The T cell receptor (beta chain) under discussion was sequenced for a study of shared clonotypes between healthy human individuals. When replicate PCRs were run on sorted subsets, they used 200 ng DNA, tens of thousands of T cell genomes. In the authors' methods: ImmunoSEQ junction-only sequences lacked quality scores, so their filtering differed. This table comes from immunoSEQ multiplex PCR, and its TCRdb copy is limited to in-frame clones, with some not included. V, J and clone size were drawn from that table, and D and trimming were deduced from the DNA. The table includes about 2 million clones, approximately 95% detected once. It was CD45RO-negative cells, positively selected for CCR7, that made up naive CD8 cells, with terminally differentiated effector memory CD45RA+ cells excluded. The CDR3 contains 15 residues. V trimming: 7 bases; J trimming: 0 bases; junction bases outside the gene matches: 7. CDR1 and CDR2 (germline): GTSNPN, SVGIG (reference sequence).

Sequencing used naive CD8+ T cells sorted from blood. This sequence was found in a man between 18 and 35 years old in good health. This chain connects TRBV30 to TRBJ2-1, with 9 bases aligning to TRBD2. This CDR3 reads CASLLAGISYNEQFF. The DNA of the CDR3 is TGTGCCTCCCTCCTAGCGGGAATCTCCTACAATGAGCAGTTCTTC. Full variable domain (outside the CDR3, taken from reference TRBV30 and TRBJ2-1): SQTIHQWPATLVQPVGSPLSLECTVEGTSNPNLYWYRQAAGRGLQLLFYSVGIGQISSEVPQNLSASRPQDRQFILSSKKLLLSDSGFYLCASLLAGISYNEQFFGPGTRLTVL.